One sample yielded the 8 T cell receptor beta chains listed below, sequenced in a study of T cells in Graves' hyperthyroidism and ophthalmopathy. Amplified TCR beta CDR3 regions derived from RNA transcripts. The TCR CDR3 first-round RT-PCR relied on the HTBI primer set. MiXCR, run by TCRdb on the multiplex PCR reads, gives a single entry per CDR3 protein. The sample consists of 370,000 or so distinct CDR3 sequences, 13% of them appearing once. Sequencing was carried out using blood. The receptors here all came from a man aged 30 to 45 with Graves' hyperthyroidism that later progressed to Graves' ophthalmopathy.

This clonotype showed up many times. The rearrangement links TRBV2 to TRBJ1-1, with D possibly TRBD1 on 6 matching bases. Trimming took off 8 bases at V and 4 bases at J, with 14 bases between the two ends. Germline lookup yields CDR1 SNHLY and CDR2 FYNNEI. This CDR3 comprises 13 residues. The CDR3 is CASGQGYGTEAFF. In DNA, the CDR3 is TGTGCCAGCGGGCAGGGGTACGGCACTGAAGCTTTCTTT.

This clonotype has a count of ten or more. The gene calls are TRBV7-2 and TRBJ1-1; TRBD1 aligns across 7 bases. V lost 7 bases to trimming and J lost 1 base; unmatched junction nucleotides: 12. The CDR3 has 16 residues. Looked up from germline, CDR1 is SGHTA and CDR2 is FQGNSA. As DNA, the CDR3 is TGTGCCAGCACTGAGAAGGGGACAGCGAAGAACACTGAAGCTTTCTTT. This encodes CASTEKGTAKNTEAFF.

This clonotype was seen repeatedly, ten times or more. J is TRBJ1-2 and V is TRBV11-2; D may be TRBD1 (6 bases). The CDR3 consists of 19 residues. V lost 1 base and J lost 0, with 21 bases in between. The germline gives CDR1 SGHAT, CDR2 FQNNGV. The CDR3, as DNA: TGTGCCAGCAGCTTAGGGACAGCCTCAAAAGGATCTTCTAACTATGGCTACACCTTC. This codes for CASSLGTASKGSSNYGYTF. The full variable domain, rest sourced from reference TRBV11-2 and TRBJ1-2, is EAGVAQSPRYKIIEKRQSVAFWCNPISGHATLYWYQQILGQGPKLLIQFQNNGVVDDSQLPKDRFSAERLKGVDSTLKIQPAKLEDSAVYLCASSLGTASKGSSNYGYTFGSGTRLTVV.

For this clonotype: Sequence at one end of the junction differs from germline and may be a read error. The rearrangement uses TRBV7-7 and TRBJ2-5, with 7 bases matching TRBD1. The CDR3 contains 15 residues. Germline CDR1 is SSHAT and CDR2 is FNYEAQ (reference sequence). For the CDR3, the DNA is TGTGCTAGCAGCTTAGGGGGCCTACCCCAAGAGACCCAGTACTTC. This translates into CASSLGGLPQETQYF. Variable domain in full (rest from reference TRBV7-7 and TRBJ2-5): GAGVSQSPRYKVTKRGQDVTLRCDPISSHATLYWYQQALGQGPEFLTYFNYEAQPDKSGLPSDRFSAERPEGSISTLTIQRTEQRDSAMYRCASSLGGLPQETQYFGPGTRLLVL.

This clonotype came up many times. V and J are TRBV10-3 and TRBJ2-7, with 8 bases identical to TRBD2. Trimming cost V 3 bases and J 1 base; bases outside gene matches: 5. This CDR3 region has 15 residues. Germline V lookup: CDR1 ENHRY, CDR2 SYGVKD. The CDR3 loop reads CAISEPRGGSYEQYF. Written as DNA, the CDR3 is TGTGCCATCAGTGAACCCCGGGGGGGGTCCTACGAGCAGTACTTC.

This sequence joins TRBV5-1 and TRBJ1-6, with D perhaps TRBD1 (5 bases). The germline V gene encodes CDR1 SGHRS and CDR2 YFSETQ. Trimming stripped 3 bases from V and 5 bases from J, with 9 bases between. The CDR3 length is 14 residues. As DNA, the CDR3 is TGCGCCAGCAGCTCCACGGGGGATAATTCACCCCTCCACTTT. This encodes CASSSTGDNSPLHF.

This clonotype was found many times. The CDR3 DNA reads TGCAGCGTTGGTAAAACAGCACCAGGTGAGCAGTTCTTC. Translated, it gives CSVGKTAPGEQFF. The chain combines TRBV29-1 with TRBJ2-1; D remains unclear. Germline V gene sequence: CDR1 SQVTM, CDR2 ANQGSEA. This CDR3 is 13 amino acids long. The V end lost 4 bases, the J end lost 9 bases, and 16 bases lay between the germline ends.

In its sample, this clonotype was seen many times. V usage is TRBV7-8 and J usage is TRBJ1-3, with D hard to call. Germline V gene lookup returns CDR1 SGHVS and CDR2 FQNEAQ. V lost 1 base and J lost 0, with 7 bases in between. The CDR3 length is 15 residues. CDR3 bases: TGTGCCAGCAGCTTAGGACGGAGCTCTGGAAACACCATATATTTT. It codes for CASSLGRSSGNTIYF.